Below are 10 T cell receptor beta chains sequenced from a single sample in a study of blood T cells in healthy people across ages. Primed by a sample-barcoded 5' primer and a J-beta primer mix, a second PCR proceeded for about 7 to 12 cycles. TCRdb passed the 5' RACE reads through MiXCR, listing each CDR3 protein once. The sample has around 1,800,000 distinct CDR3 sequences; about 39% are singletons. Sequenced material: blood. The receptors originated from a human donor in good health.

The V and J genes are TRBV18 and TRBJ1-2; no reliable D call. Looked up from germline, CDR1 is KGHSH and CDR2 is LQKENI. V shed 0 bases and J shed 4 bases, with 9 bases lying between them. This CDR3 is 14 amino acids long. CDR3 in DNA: TGTGCCAGCTCACCACCGGAACAGAGCTATGGCTACACCTTC. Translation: CASSPPEQSYGYTF.

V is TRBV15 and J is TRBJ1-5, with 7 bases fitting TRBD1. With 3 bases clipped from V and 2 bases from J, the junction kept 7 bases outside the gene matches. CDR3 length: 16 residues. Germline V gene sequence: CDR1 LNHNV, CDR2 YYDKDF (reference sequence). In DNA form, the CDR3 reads TGTGCCACCAGCAGGCCAGGGGGATTAGGCAATCAGCCCCAGCATTTT. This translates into CATSRPGGLGNQPQHF. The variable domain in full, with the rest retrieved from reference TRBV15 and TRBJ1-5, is DAMVIQNPRYQVTQFGKPVTLSCSQTLNHNVMYWYQQKSSQAPKLLFHYYDKDFNNEADTPDNFQSRRPNTSFCFLDIRSPGLGDTAMYLCATSRPGGLGNQPQHFGDGTRLSIL.

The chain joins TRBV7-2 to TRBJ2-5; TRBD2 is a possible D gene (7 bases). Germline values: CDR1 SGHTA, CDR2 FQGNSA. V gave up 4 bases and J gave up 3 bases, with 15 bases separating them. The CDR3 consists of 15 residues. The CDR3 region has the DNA TGTGCCAGCAGCTGGGGAGGGGGGGTCGAAGAGACCCAGTACTTC. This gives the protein CASSWGGGVEETQYF.

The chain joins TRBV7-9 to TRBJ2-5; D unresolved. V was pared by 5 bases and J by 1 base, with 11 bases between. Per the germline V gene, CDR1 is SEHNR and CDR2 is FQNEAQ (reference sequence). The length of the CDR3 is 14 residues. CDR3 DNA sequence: TGTGCCAGCAGCCCGGTGGGCGCCCAAGAGACCCAGTACTTC. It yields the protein CASSPVGAQETQYF.

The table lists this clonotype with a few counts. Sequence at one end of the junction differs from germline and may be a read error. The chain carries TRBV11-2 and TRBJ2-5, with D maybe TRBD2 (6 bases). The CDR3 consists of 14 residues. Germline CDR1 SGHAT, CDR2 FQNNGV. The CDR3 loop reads CAGSDVAGGETQYF. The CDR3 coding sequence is TGTGCCGGCAGCGACGTGGCCGGGGGAGAGACCCAGTACTTC.

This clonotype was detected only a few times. The CDR3 DNA reads as TGCAGCCCAATGGGGGGGAGGGAGACCCAGTACTTC. It codes for CSPMGGRETQYF. This sequence joins TRBV20-1 and TRBJ2-5, with 7 bases identical to TRBD2. Germline V CDR1 and CDR2: DFQATT, SNEGSKA (reference sequence). This CDR3 has 12 residues.

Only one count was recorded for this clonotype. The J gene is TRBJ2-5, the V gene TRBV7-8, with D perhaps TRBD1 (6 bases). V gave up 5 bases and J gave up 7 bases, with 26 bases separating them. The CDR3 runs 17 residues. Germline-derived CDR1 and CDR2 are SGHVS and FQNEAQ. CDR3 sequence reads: CASSTLGTGTPMGTQYF. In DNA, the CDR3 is TGTGCCAGCAGCACACTAGGTACCGGGACACCAATGGGGACCCAGTACTTC.

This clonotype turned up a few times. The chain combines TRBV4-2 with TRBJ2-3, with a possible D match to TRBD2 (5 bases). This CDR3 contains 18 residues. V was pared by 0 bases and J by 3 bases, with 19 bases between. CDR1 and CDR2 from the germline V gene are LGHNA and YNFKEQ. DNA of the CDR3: TGTGCCAGCAGCCAAGATCGTGTGGGGAGAGGTAGTACAGATACGCAGTATTTT. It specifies CASSQDRVGRGSTDTQYF.

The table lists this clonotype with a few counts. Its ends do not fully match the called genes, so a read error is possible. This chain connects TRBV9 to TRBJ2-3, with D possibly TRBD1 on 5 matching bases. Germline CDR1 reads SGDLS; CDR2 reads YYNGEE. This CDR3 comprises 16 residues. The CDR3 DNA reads TGTGCCAGCATGGAGTTGCAGGGTGACCTCACAGGTACGCAGTATTTT. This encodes CASMELQGDLTGTQYF. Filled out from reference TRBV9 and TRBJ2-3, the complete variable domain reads DSGVTQTPKHLITATGQRVTLRCSPRSGDLSVYWYQQSLDQGLQFLIQYYNGEERAKGNILERFSAQQFPDLHSELNLSSLELGDSALYFCASMELQGDLTGTQYFGPGTRLTVL.

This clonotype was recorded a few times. The CDR3 reads CASSSDRAPSGANVLTF. DNA of the CDR3: TGTGCCAGCAGCTCGGACAGGGCCCCCTCTGGGGCCAACGTCCTGACTTTC. V usage is TRBV7-9 and J usage is TRBJ2-6; 8 bases are shared with TRBD1. V gave up 4 bases and J gave up 0 bases; unmatched junction bases: 5. The germline V gene encodes CDR1 SEHNR and CDR2 FQNEAQ (reference sequence). This CDR3 region has 17 residues.